This T cell receptor beta chain was sequenced in a study of monozygotic twins with inflammatory bowel disease. Reanalyzing the 5' RACE reads, TCRdb keeps one entry per CDR3 protein, without DNA. This sample contains around 410,000 distinct CDR3 sequences. The CDR3 has 12 amino acids. Germline CDR1 reads DFQATT; CDR2 reads SNEGSKA (reference sequence). Sequencing was performed on blood. The TCR was taken from a human donor with ulcerative colitis or Crohn's disease, or a healthy co-twin of an affected twin (not recorded which). The chain is built from TRBV20-1 and TRBJ2-7. CDR3 amino acids: CSAAIGAYEQYF.